This TCR beta chain was observed in a study of cytomegalovirus exposure and HLA in healthy donors. The overall study: Clustering assigned over 70% of the approximately 370 genotyped donors to the Caucasian-associated ancestry cluster.

In germline, CDR1 is MNHEY, CDR2 SMNVEV (reference sequence). The CDR3 sequence is 17 residues long. Between the trimmed V and J ends, which lost 1 base and 4 bases, there was a span of 19 bases. Each of the donors was a healthy bone marrow donor. Amplification used 60 Vbeta primers and 13 Jbeta primers. Using immunoSEQ multiplex PCR, the repertoire was profiled, and TCRdb retains in-frame clones only, with some absent. The repertoire includes approximately 180,000 clones, roughly 81% of them detected once, and about 4.9% sits in the top ten. The chain employs TRBV27 and TRBJ1-2, with D unclear. The source material was PBMCs. This receptor was taken from a girl aged 10 to 17 in good health and CMV-seropositive. This CDR3 reads CASSLLGGDRNPYGYTF. The DNA of the CDR3 is TGTGCCAGCAGTTTATTAGGAGGAGACCGCAACCCCTATGGCTACACCTTC.